This T cell receptor beta chain was identified during a study of control samples from healthy donors and cancer patients. V was cut by 0 bases and J by 1 base, with 10 bases left in between. The germline V gene encodes CDR1 LGHDT and CDR2 YNNKEL (reference sequence). CDR3 length: 16 residues. The protocol was immunoSEQ multiplex PCR, while the TCRdb copy is restricted to in-frame clones and leaves out a portion. This table has roughly 130,000 clones, roughly 90% appearing once. The receptor was isolated from a man aged 18 to 30 in good health. Sequencing was carried out using blood. The chain employs TRBV3-1 (or the pseudogene TRBV3-2) and TRBJ2-4, with TRBD2 as a possible D gene (5 bases). The DNA of the CDR3 is TGTGCCAGCAGCCAAGATGATAGGAGGGCCAAAAACATTCAGTACTTC. Protein product: CASSQDDRRAKNIQYF.